These 14 T cell receptor beta chains came from one sample sequenced in a study of blood T cell repertoires in COVID-19. Clones were read by immunoSEQ multiplex PCR, and TCRdb kept only the in-frame ones, dropping some. This table holds 80,000 to 100,000 clones, roughly 75% found once. The sequenced sample consisted of peripheral blood. All receptors derive from a man aged 50 or older who had recovered from COVID-19.

The chain uses TRBV28 and TRBJ1-1; 7 bases are a match to TRBD1. CDR3 length equals 14 residues. Unmatched junction bases numbered 7, after V lost 5 bases and J lost 4 bases. Germline-derived CDR1 and CDR2 are MDHEN and SYDVKM. CDR3 DNA: TGTGCCAGCAGTGCACAGGGGCGGACCACTGAAGCTTTCTTT. Translating gives CASSAQGRTTEAFF.

The V call is TRBV6-1, the J call TRBJ1-2; no clear D gene. Germline V gene data show CDR1 as MNHNS and CDR2 as SASEGT. The CDR3 loop spans 15 amino acids. V was shortened by 2 bases and J by 1 base, with 11 bases between the two germline ends. CDR3 nucleotide sequence: TGTGCCAGCAGTGAATTGCCAGGCTTTAACTATGGCTACACCTTC. Protein sequence: CASSELPGFNYGYTF.

The chain carries TRBV6-1 and TRBJ1-3, with D maybe TRBD1 (6 bases). The V end was cut by 0 bases, the J end by 0 bases, with 9 bases between. Germline CDR1 MNHNS, CDR2 SASEGT. The CDR3 length is 16 residues. CDR3 nucleotides: TGTGCCAGCAGTGAAGCCCTACAGGGCTCTGGAAACACCATATATTTT. Its protein product is CASSEALQGSGNTIYF.

A single count supports this clone. The chain links TRBV13 to TRBJ1-2; the match to TRBD1 covers 8 bases. Germline CDR1 PRHDT, CDR2 FYEKMQ (reference sequence). This CDR3 spans 15 amino acids. J was trimmed by 4 bases and V by 0 bases; bases with no gene match: 4. The chain's CDR3 is CASSLGGQGTYGYTF. CDR3 nucleotides: TGTGCCAGCAGCTTAGGAGGACAGGGTACCTATGGCTACACCTTC.

The J gene is TRBJ1-5, the V gene TRBV11-3, with 8 bases that match TRBD1. From germline, CDR1 is SGHNT and CDR2 YENEEA. This CDR3 has 14 amino acids. With 9 bases clipped from V and 2 bases from J, the junction kept 6 bases outside the gene matches. In DNA, the CDR3 is TGTGCCAGTTGGACAGGGAGCGGCAATCAGCCCCAGCATTTT. This translates into CASWTGSGNQPQHF.

The chain is built from TRBV10-3 and TRBJ1-2; perhaps TRBD1 as D (5 bases). The length of the CDR3 is 15 residues. Germline loops: CDR1 ENHRY, CDR2 SYGVKD. Trimming removed 2 bases at V and 4 bases at J, with 14 bases between. The CDR3 region has the DNA TGTGCCATCAGTGAGCGTTTAACAGGTTTCTATGGCTACACCTTC. This sequence encodes CAISERLTGFYGYTF.

The chain links TRBV4-1 to TRBJ1-2; a possible D gene is TRBD1 (5 bases). The germline gives CDR1 MGHRA, CDR2 YSYEKL. This CDR3 comprises 14 residues. V was clipped by 4 bases and J by 1 base, with 10 bases between them. CDR3 protein: CASSPQGNNYGYTF. The DNA for the CDR3 is TGCGCCAGCAGCCCCCAGGGTAATAACTATGGCTACACCTTC.

CDR3 DNA sequence: TGTGCCAGCAGCCCGGGAGGTCGCGCCGGGGAGCTGTTTTTT. This codes for CASSPGGRAGELFF. The chain has TRBV9 and TRBJ2-2; 7 nucleotides agree with TRBD2. J was trimmed by 6 bases and V by 4 bases; bases with no gene match: 6. This CDR3 spans 14 amino acids. The germline V gene has CDR1 SGDLS and CDR2 YYNGEE.

This chain connects TRBV3-1 (or the pseudogene TRBV3-2) to TRBJ1-4; a possible D gene is TRBD1 (5 bases). Germline lookup yields CDR1 LGHDT and CDR2 YNNKEL (reference sequence). The CDR3 contains 13 residues. V was trimmed by 7 bases and J by 4 bases, leaving 10 bases between them. CDR3 region: CASKQGNNEKLFF. CDR3 sequence (DNA): TGTGCCAGCAAGCAGGGAAATAATGAAAAACTGTTTTTT.

The J gene is TRBJ2-5, the V gene TRBV6-5, with D possibly TRBD1 on 5 matching bases. The ends were cut back, 7 bases at V and 5 bases at J, with 17 bases in the middle. CDR1 is MNHEY, CDR2 SVGAGI, per germline. The length of the CDR3 is 14 residues. The CDR3 loop is CASMGGRVGETQYF. The CDR3, as DNA: TGTGCCAGCATGGGTGGCAGGGTTGGGGAGACCCAGTACTTC.

V is TRBV28 and J is TRBJ1-2, with D unresolved. The CDR3 contains 13 residues. V was pared by 2 bases and J by 4 bases, with 8 bases between. Germline values: CDR1 MDHEN, CDR2 SYDVKM. The CDR3 nucleotides are TGTGCCAGCAGTTTAAATCGACTCTATGGCTACACCTTC. It translates to CASSLNRLYGYTF.

This clone was counted only a few times. CDR3 sequence reads: CASGLVRVPLAGGTDTQYF. CDR3 in DNA: TGTGCTAGTGGTTTGGTACGGGTCCCACTAGCGGGGGGCACAGATACGCAGTATTTT. The genes are TRBV12-5 and TRBJ2-3; TRBD2 aligns across 11 bases. CDR1 is LGHNT, CDR2 FRNRAP, per germline. The CDR3 runs 19 residues. V shed 0 bases and J 1 base; nucleotides not matched to a gene: 9.

The gene calls are TRBV24-1 and TRBJ2-3; a weak D match, TRBD2 (5 bases). CDR1 KGHDR and CDR2 SFDVKD come from the germline V gene. The length of the CDR3 is 15 residues. The germline V and J ends were trimmed by 2 bases and 0 bases, with 8 bases remaining between them. This CDR3 reads CATSDYRDSTDTQYF. The CDR3 bases are TGTGCCACCAGTGATTATCGGGATAGCACAGATACGCAGTATTTT.

This clone was counted only a few times. The V gene is TRBV11-2, the J gene TRBJ1-3; possibly TRBD1 for D (5 bases). V was shortened by 4 bases and J by 0 bases, with 10 bases between the two germline ends. This CDR3 contains 15 residues. Germline V gene sequence: CDR1 SGHAT, CDR2 FQNNGV. The CDR3 reads CASSYYRNSGNTIYF. The CDR3 DNA reads as TGTGCCAGCAGCTACTACAGGAACTCTGGAAACACCATATATTTT.